This T cell receptor (beta chain) originates from a study of CD8 T cells in ankylosing spondylitis. This clonotype was detected many times. The target antigen is unknown. General study points: A TCR beta motif of 7 to 9 highly homologous variants seemed to mark ankylosing spondylitis blood. Disease-linked clones reportedly showed significant enrichment in matched ankylosing spondylitis synovial fluid.

TCRdb re-analysed the 5' RACE reads in MiXCR, keeping a single row per CDR3 protein. Found here are 500,000 to 650,000 distinct CDR3 sequences, approximately 5% of them singletons; the top ten hold under 4.5%. Germline loops: CDR1 SGHTA, CDR2 FQGNSA. Losses at the gene ends were 4 bases for V and 6 bases for J; bases not matched to a gene: 3. The CDR3 has 14 residues. The sequencing input was blood, either unsorted or a sorted T cell fraction (not recorded which). The TCR comes from a male donor with ankylosing spondylitis. The chain has TRBV7-2 and TRBJ2-2; TRBD1 agrees at 9 bases. Here the CDR3 DNA reads TGTGCCAGCAGCTCAAACAGGGGGCCCGGGGAGCTGTTTTTT. Its protein product is CASSSNRGPGELFF.